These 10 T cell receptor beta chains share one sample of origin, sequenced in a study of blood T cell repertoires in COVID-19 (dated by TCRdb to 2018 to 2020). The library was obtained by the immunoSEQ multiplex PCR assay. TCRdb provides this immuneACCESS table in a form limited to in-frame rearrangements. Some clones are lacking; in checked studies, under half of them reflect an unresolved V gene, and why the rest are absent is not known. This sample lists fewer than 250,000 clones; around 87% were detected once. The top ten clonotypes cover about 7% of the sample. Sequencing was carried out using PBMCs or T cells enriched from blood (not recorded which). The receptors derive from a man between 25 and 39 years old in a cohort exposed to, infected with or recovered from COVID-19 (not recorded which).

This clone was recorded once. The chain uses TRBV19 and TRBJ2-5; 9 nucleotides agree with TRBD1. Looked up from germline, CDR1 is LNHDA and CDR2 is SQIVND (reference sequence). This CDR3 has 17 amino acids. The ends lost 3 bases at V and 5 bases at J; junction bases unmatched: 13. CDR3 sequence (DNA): TGTGCCAGTAGTATTAACTTCCGGGACAGGGCCGGGGAGACCCAGTACTTC. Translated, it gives CASSINFRDRAGETQYF.

The CDR3 bases are TGTGCCAGCAGCTCTAGGCCCCCGGGACAGGGTGGCAACGAGCAGTACTTC. It encodes CASSSRPPGQGGNEQYF. The chain has TRBV7-8 and TRBJ2-7, with 9 bases identical to TRBD1. The CDR3 extends over 17 amino acids. Unmatched junction bases numbered 15, after V lost 4 bases and J lost 5 bases. Germline CDR1 reads SGHVS; CDR2 reads FQNEAQ.

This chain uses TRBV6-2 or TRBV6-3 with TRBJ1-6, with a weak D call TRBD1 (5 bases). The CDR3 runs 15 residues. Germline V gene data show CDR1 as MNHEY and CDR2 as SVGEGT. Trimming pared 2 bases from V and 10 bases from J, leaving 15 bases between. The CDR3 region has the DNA TGTGCCAGCAGTTACGCCAGGGCGAGGAGCTCACCCCTCCACTTT. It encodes CASSYARARSSPLHF.

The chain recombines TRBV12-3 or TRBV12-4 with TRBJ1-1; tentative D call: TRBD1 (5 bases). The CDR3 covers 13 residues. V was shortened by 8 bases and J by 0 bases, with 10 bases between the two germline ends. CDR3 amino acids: CASWGGMNTEAFF. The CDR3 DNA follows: TGTGCCAGCTGGGGCGGCATGAACACTGAAGCTTTCTTT.

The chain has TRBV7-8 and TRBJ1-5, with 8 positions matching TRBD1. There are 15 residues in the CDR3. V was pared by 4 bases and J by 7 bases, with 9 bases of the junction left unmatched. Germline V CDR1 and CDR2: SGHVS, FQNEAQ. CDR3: CASSSGTGIGQPQHF. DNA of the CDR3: TGTGCCAGCAGCTCCGGGACAGGAATTGGGCAGCCCCAGCATTTT. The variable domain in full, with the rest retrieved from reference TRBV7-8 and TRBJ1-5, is GAGVSQSPRYKVAKRGQDVALRCDPISGHVSLFWYQQALGQGPEFLTYFQNEAQLDKSGLPSDRFFAERPEGSVSTLKIQRTQQEDSAVYLCASSSGTGIGQPQHFGDGTRLSIL.

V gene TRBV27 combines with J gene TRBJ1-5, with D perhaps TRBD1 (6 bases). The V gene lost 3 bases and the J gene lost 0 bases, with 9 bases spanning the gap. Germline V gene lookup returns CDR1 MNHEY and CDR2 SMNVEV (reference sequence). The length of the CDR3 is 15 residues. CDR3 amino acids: CASSFGGLSNQPQHF. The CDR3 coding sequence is TGTGCCAGCAGTTTTGGGGGCCTTAGCAATCAGCCCCAGCATTTT.

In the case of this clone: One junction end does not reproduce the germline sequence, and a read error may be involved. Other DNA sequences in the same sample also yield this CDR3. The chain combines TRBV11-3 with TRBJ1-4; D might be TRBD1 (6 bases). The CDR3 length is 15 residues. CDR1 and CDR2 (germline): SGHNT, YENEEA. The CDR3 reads CASSPGDQKNEKLFF. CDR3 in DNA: TGTGCCAGCAGCCCAGGGGACCAAAAGAATGAAAAACTATTTTTT.

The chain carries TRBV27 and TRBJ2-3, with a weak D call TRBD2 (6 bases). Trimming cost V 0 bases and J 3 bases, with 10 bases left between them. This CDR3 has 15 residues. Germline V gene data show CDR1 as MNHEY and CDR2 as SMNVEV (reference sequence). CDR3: CASSLSGLPTDTQYF. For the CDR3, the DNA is TGTGCCAGCAGTTTATCTGGACTACCGACAGATACGCAGTATTTT.

The CDR3 sequence: CASRTAGQQPTDTQYF. The CDR3 nucleotides read TGTGCCAGCAGAACGGCGGGACAGCAACCCACAGATACGCAGTATTTT. J is TRBJ2-3 and V is TRBV7-3, with D possibly matching TRBD1 (7 bases). The CDR3 is 16 amino acids. The V gene lost 6 bases and the J gene lost 2 bases, with 18 bases spanning the gap. The germline gives CDR1 SGHTA, CDR2 FQGTGA.

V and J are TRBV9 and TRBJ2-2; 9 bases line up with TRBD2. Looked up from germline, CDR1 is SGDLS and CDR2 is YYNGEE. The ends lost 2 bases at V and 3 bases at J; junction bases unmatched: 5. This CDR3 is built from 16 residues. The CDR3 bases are TGTGCCAGCAGCGTTAGACTAGCGGACTACACCGGGGAGCTGTTTTTT. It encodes CASSVRLADYTGELFF.